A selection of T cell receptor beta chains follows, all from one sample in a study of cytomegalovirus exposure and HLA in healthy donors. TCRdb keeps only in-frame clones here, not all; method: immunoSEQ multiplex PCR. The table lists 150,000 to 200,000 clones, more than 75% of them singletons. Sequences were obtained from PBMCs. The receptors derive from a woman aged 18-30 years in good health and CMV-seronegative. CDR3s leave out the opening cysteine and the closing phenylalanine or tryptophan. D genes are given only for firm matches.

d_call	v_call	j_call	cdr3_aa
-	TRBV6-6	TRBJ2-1	ASSYSTDEQF
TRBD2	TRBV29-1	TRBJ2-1	SVEVPSGRSNEQF
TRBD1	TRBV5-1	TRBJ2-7	ASSWTTGKFDEQY
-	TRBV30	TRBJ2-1	AWRPRDSNEQF
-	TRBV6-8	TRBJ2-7	ASSYGQTPIIYEQY
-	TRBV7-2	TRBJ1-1	ASSSPRGGAEAF
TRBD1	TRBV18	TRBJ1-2	ASSRQGAGGYT
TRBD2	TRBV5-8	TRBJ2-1	ASSMGLAGVDEQF
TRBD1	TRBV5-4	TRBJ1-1	ASSLGTGSTEAF
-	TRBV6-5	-	ASSYQGHEQY
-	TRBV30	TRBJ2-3	AWSVRGADTQY
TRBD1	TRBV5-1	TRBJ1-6	ASSWGQPSSYNSPLH
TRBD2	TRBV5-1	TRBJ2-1	ASSLDSGGANEQF
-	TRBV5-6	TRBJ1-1	ASRMAGLNTEAF
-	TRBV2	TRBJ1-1	ASSSSPRGATEAF
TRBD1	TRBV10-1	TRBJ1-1	ASSEGTEIEAF
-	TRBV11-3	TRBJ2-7	ASSLLDSYEQY
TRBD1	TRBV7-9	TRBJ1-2	ASSSLLFDRAGYGYT
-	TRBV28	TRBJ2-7	ASSRNRVGEQY
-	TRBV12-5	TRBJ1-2	ASGPTGSNGYT
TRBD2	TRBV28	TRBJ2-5	ASAPTSGGRETQY
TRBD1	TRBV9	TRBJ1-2	ASSSGQGGGYT
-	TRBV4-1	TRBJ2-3	ASSQVGGKNTDTQY
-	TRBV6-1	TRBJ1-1	ASSPRVGLPEAF